These 29 T cell receptor beta chains were sequenced from one sample in a study of blood T cell repertoires in COVID-19. Generated by immunoSEQ multiplex PCR, the TCRdb table keeps only in-frame clones and is missing some. The table shows 60,000 to 85,000 clones, with approximately 80% occurring only once. Specimen: peripheral blood. These TCRs come from a human donor in a cohort sampled during active COVID-19.

The J gene is TRBJ2-4, the V gene TRBV24-1; TRBD2 matches 7 bases. Germline CDR1 reads KGHDR; CDR2 reads SFDVKD. After removal of 7 bases from V and 6 bases from J, the junction contained 14 bases not matched to a gene. CDR3 length: 16 residues. The CDR3 protein is CATSDGGSAGPNIQYF. For the CDR3, the DNA is TGTGCCACCAGCGACGGGGGGTCCGCGGGGCCAAACATTCAGTACTTC.

This rearrangement joins TRBV11-3 to TRBJ2-5; 8 nucleotides line up with TRBD2. Germline CDR1 and CDR2: SGHNT and YENEEA. After removal of 7 bases from V and 6 bases from J, the junction contained 4 bases not matched to a gene. The CDR3 length is 12 residues. The CDR3 is CASTLAGQTQYF. The CDR3 region has the DNA TGTGCCAGCACCCTAGCGGGTCAGACCCAGTACTTC.

This rearrangement joins TRBV5-5 to TRBJ1-1; D possibly corresponds to TRBD1 (5 bases). The V and J ends lost 0 bases and 6 bases respectively, with 9 bases between them. The germline V gene has CDR1 SGHKS and CDR2 YYEKEE (reference sequence). This CDR3 spans 13 amino acids. CDR3 sequence reads: CASSLAGGAEAFF. The CDR3, as DNA: TGTGCCAGCAGCTTGGCCGGAGGGGCTGAAGCTTTCTTT.

The chain couples TRBV10-3 to TRBJ2-3, with D unresolved. This CDR3 comprises 14 residues. V was trimmed by 7 bases and J by 2 bases, leaving 13 bases between them. Germline assignment: CDR1 ENHRY and CDR2 SYGVKD. The CDR3 sequence is CAIILGSFTDTQYF. CDR3 nucleotides: TGTGCCATCATCCTTGGCAGTTTCACAGATACGCAGTATTTT.

Comments on this clone: At one of its ends the junction is not consistent with the germline gene, which may arise from a read error. The chain couples TRBV9 to TRBJ1-1; no clear D. The length of the CDR3 is 14 residues. Germline CDR1 and CDR2: SGDLS and YYNGEE. The CDR3 loop reads CASSAGPPNAEAFF. DNA for the CDR3: TGTGCCAGCAGCGCGGGTCCGCCGAACGCTGAAGCTTTCTTT.

The chain joins TRBV24-1 to TRBJ2-1, with TRBD1 matching over 8 bases. The CDR3 is 16 residues long. J lost 2 bases, V lost 3 bases, and 5 bases had no gene match. Per germline, CDR1 KGHDR and CDR2 SFDVKD. The CDR3 DNA sequence: TGTGCCACCAGTGATCCCGACAGGGGACCCTACAATGAGCAGTTCTTC. The encoded protein is CATSDPDRGPYNEQFF.

The chain couples TRBV4-1 to TRBJ2-2; 9 bases are a match to TRBD2. After removal of 0 bases from V and 6 bases from J, the junction contained 8 bases not matched to a gene. The CDR3 is 17 residues long. Germline CDR1 MGHRA, CDR2 YSYEKL. CDR3 region: CASSQDSAGGRAGELFF. The DNA for the CDR3 is TGCGCCAGCAGCCAAGATTCAGCGGGAGGACGCGCCGGGGAGCTGTTTTTT.

The genes are TRBV6-5 and TRBJ1-5; D is unresolved. Trimming took 2 bases from V and 2 from J, leaving 7 bases between them. This CDR3 has 14 residues. Per germline, CDR1 MNHEY and CDR2 SVGAGI. As DNA, the CDR3 is TGTGCCAGCAGTTACAAGAGGGGCAATCAGCCCCAGCATTTT. Translated, it gives CASSYKRGNQPQHF.

The chain has TRBV13 and TRBJ2-5, with a possible D match to TRBD2 (7 bases). This CDR3 is built from 15 residues. Between the trimmed V and J ends, which lost 4 bases and 4 bases, there was a span of 16 bases. Germline V gives CDR1 PRHDT, CDR2 FYEKMQ (reference sequence). CDR3 sequence (DNA): TGTGCCAGCAGCTCCACTGGCGGGGGCGGAGAGACCCAGTACTTC. It is translated as CASSSTGGGGETQYF.

This chain links TRBV18 with TRBJ2-7; possibly TRBD2 for D (5 bases). Germline CDR1 is KGHSH and CDR2 is LQKENI. Trimming pared 4 bases from V and 6 bases from J, leaving 13 bases between. The CDR3 consists of 13 residues. The CDR3 DNA follows: TGTGCCAGCTCACGTACCTTGGGAGTCGAGCAGTACGTC. As protein: CASSRTLGVEQYV.

This clone was seen only a few times. The chain is built from TRBV11-3 and TRBJ2-7, with a weak D call TRBD2 (5 bases). The germline CDR1 and CDR2 sequences are SGHNT and YENEEA. CDR3 length: 13 residues. V was pared by 6 bases and J by 2 bases, with 11 bases between. CDR3 nucleotides: TGTGCCAGCAGTCTAGCTAGCCCCTACGAGCAGTACGTC. It translates to CASSLASPYEQYV.

V gene TRBV2 combines with J gene TRBJ1-1; 12 bases line up with TRBD1. The CDR3 has 13 residues. Looked up from germline, CDR1 is SNHLY and CDR2 is FYNNEI. J gave up 7 bases and V 6 bases, and 3 bases lay outside the gene matches. The CDR3 protein is CASRGTGGGEAFF. The CDR3, as DNA: TGTGCCAGCAGGGGGACAGGGGGCGGTGAAGCTTTCTTT. Looking up the rest from reference TRBV2 and TRBJ1-1 gives the full variable domain: EPEVTQTPSHQVTQMGQEVILRCVPISNHLYFYWYRQILGQKVEFLVSFYNNEISEKSEIFDDQFSVERPDGSNFTLKIRSTKLEDSAMYFCASRGTGGGEAFFGQGTRLTVV.

This clone was seen only a few times. The chain is built from TRBV4-2 and TRBJ2-2; 8 positions agree with TRBD2. Trimming removed 0 bases from V and 6 bases from J; junction bases left unmatched: 9. The CDR3 consists of 17 residues. Germline values: CDR1 LGHNA, CDR2 YNFKEQ. In nucleotides, the CDR3 is TGTGCCAGCAGCCAAGAACTTTTAGCGGGGTCAGCCGGGGAGCTGTTTTTT. As protein: CASSQELLAGSAGELFF.

The chain combines TRBV6-5 with TRBJ2-2, with TRBD2 matching over 10 bases. Unmatched junction bases numbered 7, after V lost 6 bases and J lost 6 bases. Germline CDR1 MNHEY, CDR2 SVGAGI. This CDR3 spans 15 amino acids. CDR3 sequence (DNA): TGTGCCAGCAGAAAGGCTAGCGGGAGATCCGGGGAGCTGTTTTTT. Translated: CASRKASGRSGELFF.

The rearrangement links TRBV5-6 to TRBJ1-2; the D is unclear. The V end lost 4 bases, the J end lost 2 bases, and 9 bases lay between the germline ends. The germline V gene has CDR1 SGHDT and CDR2 YYEEEE. CDR3 size: 13 residues. This chain's CDR3 is CASSAPGNYGYTF. The CDR3 nucleotides are TGTGCCAGCAGCGCCCCGGGGAACTATGGCTACACCTTC.

This sequence joins TRBV9 and TRBJ2-6, with D possibly TRBD1 on 5 matching bases. CDR1 is SGDLS, CDR2 YYNGEE, per germline. V was shortened by 3 bases and J by 5 bases, with 21 bases between the two germline ends. This CDR3 contains 18 residues. The CDR3 region is CASSAVVGASWWANVLTF. The DNA of the CDR3 is TGTGCCAGCAGCGCAGTAGTAGGGGCGTCTTGGTGGGCCAACGTCCTGACTTTC.

V gene TRBV1 combines with J gene TRBJ2-7; TRBD2, the table's D call, lacks a check against the DNA. TRBV1 is noted as a pseudogene. This CDR3 has 15 residues. CDR3 sequence: CTSSQGLADSYEQYV. The CDR3 DNA follows: TGCACCAGCAGCCAAGGACTAGCAGATTCCTACGAGCAGTACGTC.

The gene calls are TRBV19 and TRBJ1-1; 7 bases map to TRBD1. The CDR3 covers 13 residues. After removal of 4 bases from V and 5 bases from J, the junction contained 4 bases not matched to a gene. Germline lookup yields CDR1 LNHDA and CDR2 SQIVND (reference sequence). CDR3 amino acids: CASSTSGGTEAFF. The CDR3, as DNA: TGTGCCAGTAGTACCTCAGGGGGAACTGAAGCTTTCTTT.

This clone was counted a few times. The V and J genes are TRBV5-1 and TRBJ1-1, with unresolved D. V was cut by 4 bases and J by 1 base, with 8 bases left in between. The CDR3 consists of 13 residues. Germline V gives CDR1 SGHRS, CDR2 YFSETQ. The CDR3 spells CASSALGNTEAFF. The CDR3 DNA reads as TGCGCCAGCAGCGCCCTCGGGAACACTGAAGCTTTCTTT.

This sequence joins TRBV24-1 and TRBJ1-1, with D tentatively TRBD1 (5 bases). The CDR3 extends over 13 amino acids. V was shortened by 7 bases and J by 1 base, with 9 bases between the two germline ends. Germline lookup yields CDR1 KGHDR and CDR2 SFDVKD. This chain's CDR3 is CATSLTGNTEAFF. DNA for the CDR3: TGTGCCACCAGCCTAACAGGGAACACTGAAGCTTTCTTT.

The rearrangement links TRBV2 to TRBJ2-2; 7 bases match TRBD1. There are 15 residues in the CDR3. V was pared by 7 bases and J by 1 base, with 6 bases of the junction left unmatched. Germline V gene sequence: CDR1 SNHLY, CDR2 FYNNEI. The chain's CDR3 is CASKKDRLNTGELFF. The CDR3 DNA is TGTGCCAGCAAAAAGGACAGGTTGAACACCGGGGAGCTGTTTTTT.

V is TRBV4-3 and J is TRBJ1-4; 11 bases line up with TRBD1. The germline V gene encodes CDR1 LGHNA and CDR2 YSLEER. The CDR3 spans 15 residues. The ends lost 10 bases at V and 7 bases at J; junction bases unmatched: 11. CDR3 DNA: TGCGCCACCGTGGACAGGGGGCGGATTTGTGAAAAACTGTTTTTT. Protein sequence: CATVDRGRICEKLFF.

This clone was found once. The chain recombines TRBV6-6 with TRBJ2-2; D remains unclear. V lost 0 bases and J lost 7, with 6 bases in between. CDR1 and CDR2 from the germline V gene are MNHNY and SVGAGI (reference sequence). The CDR3 has 13 residues. The CDR3 loop is CASSYSRGGELFF. The CDR3 DNA reads as TGTGCCAGCAGTTACTCGAGAGGCGGGGAGCTGTTTTTT.

V usage is TRBV5-1 and J usage is TRBJ2-1; 15 positions agree with TRBD2. Trimming took 5 bases from V and 4 from J; bases not matched to a gene: 10. Germline-derived CDR1 and CDR2 are SGHRS and YFSETQ. The CDR3 loop spans 18 amino acids. DNA for the CDR3: TGCGCCAGCAGATTAGGACTAGCGGGAGGGGGTTCATACAATGAGCAGTTCTTC. Encoded protein: CASRLGLAGGGSYNEQFF.

V and J are TRBV7-2 and TRBJ2-3; TRBD2 matches at 12 bases. With 5 bases clipped from V and 0 bases from J, the junction kept 0 bases outside the gene matches. Germline V CDR1 and CDR2: SGHTA, FQGNSA. The CDR3 runs 15 residues. CDR3 DNA sequence: TGTGCCAGCAGCGGGACTAGCGGGAGCACAGATACGCAGTATTTT. It translates to CASSGTSGSTDTQYF.

The chain employs TRBV18 and TRBJ2-3, with D perhaps TRBD2 (6 bases). With 3 bases removed from V and 4 bases from J, the gap between germline ends came to 14 bases. Germline CDR1 KGHSH, CDR2 LQKENI. The CDR3 totals 15 residues. CDR3 in DNA: TGTGCCAGCTCACCTCCGGGACTTTCCTCAGATACGCAGTATTTT. This sequence encodes CASSPPGLSSDTQYF. Based on the CDR3 plus reference TRBV18 and TRBJ2-3, the full variable domain is NAGVMQNPRHLVRRRGQEARLRCSPMKGHSHVYWYRQLPEEGLKFMVYLQKENIIDESGMPKERFSAEFPKEGPSILRIQQVVRGDSAAYFCASSPPGLSSDTQYFGPGTRLTVL.

The V gene is TRBV5-1, the J gene TRBJ1-5; 7 positions agree with TRBD1. CDR1 is SGHRS and CDR2 is YFSETQ in the germline V gene. This CDR3 region has 14 residues. Trimming removed 4 bases from V and 5 bases from J; junction bases left unmatched: 6. CDR3 nucleotides: TGCGCCAGCAGCCCAGGGGGGTTGGATCAGCCCCAGCATTTT. Its translation is CASSPGGLDQPQHF. The complete variable domain, with remaining parts taken from reference TRBV5-1 and TRBJ1-5, reads KAGVTQTPRYLIKTRGQQVTLSCSPISGHRSVSWYQQTPGQGLQFLFEYFSETQRNKGNFPGRFSGRQFSNSRSEMNVSTLELGDSALYLCASSPGGLDQPQHFGDGTRLSIL.

This clone was picked up one time. This chain joins TRBV29-1 and TRBJ2-7, with 7 bases identical to TRBD1. Germline V CDR1 and CDR2: SQVTM, ANQGSEA. This CDR3 spans 15 amino acids. V gave up 0 bases and J gave up 2 bases; unmatched junction bases: 7. This chain's CDR3 is CSVEDAKGAPYEQYF. CDR3 DNA sequence: TGCAGCGTTGAAGATGCAAAGGGGGCCCCCTACGAGCAGTACTTC.

V gene TRBV30 combines with J gene TRBJ1-2; 10 bases line up with TRBD1. The V gene's germline CDR1 is GTSNPN and CDR2 SVGIG (reference sequence). V shed 2 bases and J 2 bases; nucleotides not matched to a gene: 2. There are 14 residues in the CDR3. In DNA form, the CDR3 reads TGTGCCTGGAGTTTGGACAGGGGGAACTATGGCTACACCTTC. Its translation: CAWSLDRGNYGYTF.